This TCR beta chain was identified during a study of human T cells and chemical hapten exposure (dated by TCRdb to about 2021). Regarding the study in general: For sensitization, 2% DPC in acetone was applied to a roughly 2 cm by roughly 2 cm area of upper inner arm skin. Throughout the roughly 24-week study period, patients were also given weekly therapeutic DPC doses on the scalp. Patch testing was performed on the upper back with Finn chambers containing 0.01% DPC, and the patch tests were scored after 6 days according to International Contact Dermatitis Research Group standards. Most of the patients in the cohort were female, and the cohort covered alopecia areata with under or over 50% scalp involvement, alopecia totalis and alopecia universalis. The libraries were sequenced as a pool, and the TCR yield per sample differed mostly because of small variations in library volumes within the pool. The study tracked peripheral blood TCR repertoire changes in vivo during primary and secondary sensitization to the hapten diphenylcyclopropenone (DPC) in alopecia patients. Blood samples were taken from patients before sensitization (week 0) and then at 2, 6 and about 24 weeks after DPC sensitization. For TCR sequencing, blood came from 25 to 35 alopecia patients at anywhere from one to four time points (pre-sensitization, 2, 6 and 24 weeks).

The CDR3 contains 16 residues, cysteine and phenylalanine counted. The read is trimmed to its CDR3 DNA, 48 bases read in frame from base 1. Germline trimming amounts to 5 bases on V and 12 bases on J, with 19 as the count of junction bases outside the gene matches. The full study reports these points: Repeated subsampling changed both the strength of the expansion versus patch-test correlation and the threshold at which the correlation became significant. A positive correlation was found between the number of PT1 expanded TCRs and patch test score, with significance reached at thresholds 8, 16 and 32 but not 4. The number of TCRs above 1 in 1000 frequency did not change with DPC sensitization; there was no evidence of global repertoire structure alterations. Expanded TCRs formed significantly more large CDR3 similarity clusters than pre-sensitization or healthy control sets, consistent with antigen-driven responses. Because all patients had alopecia, a presumed autoimmune disease, the immune response of the patients might differ from that of healthy individuals.

This clonotype has more than one count but fewer than ten. Its antigen remains undetermined. Base-call qualities are not available, and no considerably larger clone is one nucleotide away. Library method: RACE. Sequencing instrument: NextSeq 500. During library preparation, unique molecular identifiers were attached to individual cDNA molecules so that TCRs could be counted in a quantitative, reproducible way. Each blood RNA sample was used to sequence both TCR alpha and TCR beta chains. Per the source publication's procedure: Samples had a median of about 96,000 TCRs, with a range from 23,224 to 690,600. The Decombinator software suite was used to annotate the V, J and CDR3 of the TCR reads. Every sample was subsampled to the same number of TCRs (28,000) for the PS versus PT1 abundance plots. TCRs were defined as expanded if absent before sensitization and observed at least eight times at the 2-week time point. TCRdb reanalyzed the raw reads on its own, using fastp at Q25 for trimming and MiXCR for clone calling, and kept in-frame beta chains. Each CDR3 protein appears once, grouped with its most common genes and DNA. The authors' filters were not applied to this entry. Counted in this sample were roughly 140,000 distinct CDR3 sequences; about 11% of them appeared once. Of the sample, approximately 1.3% is held by the ten largest clones.

The time point label here, explained by the study, means: patch test 2, 6 weeks after DPC sensitization. What this sample's treatment or condition label stands for: therapeutic diphenylcyclopropenone sensitization with weekly scalp DPC. At each patch-test visit, blood was drawn before the patch test was applied. Eligible patients were aged 18 to 70, diagnosed with alopecia, deemed suitable for DPC therapy, and excluded if pregnant. Total RNA was extracted from unfractionated whole blood collected in Tempus Blood RNA tubes. The chain uses TRBV12-3 or TRBV12-4 and TRBJ2-1; the junction holds 7 bases that match TRBD2. This TCR was recovered from a woman in her forties or fifties with alopecia areata. Some clones in this sample may be carry-over from other donors' samples. The sample was whole blood, taken in connection with sensitization to the hapten diphenylcyclopropenone (DPC). The encoded CDR3 is CASSLSGRLANVVQFF. The DNA is as follows: TGTGCCAGCAGTCTCTCCGGCCGACTAGCTAATGTTGTGCAGTTCTTC.